This TCR beta chain was sequenced in a study of blood T cell repertoires in COVID-19. Libraries were prepared by immunoSEQ multiplex PCR; TCRdb keeps only in-frame clonotypes and omits some of them. In the table there are tens of thousands of clones, 79% of which are singletons. With 4 bases clipped from V and 0 bases from J, the junction kept 5 bases outside the gene matches. The CDR3 is made up of 16 amino acids. Germline V lookup: CDR1 MDHEN, CDR2 SYDVKM. This TCR came from a human donor in a cohort sampled during active COVID-19. V gene TRBV28 combines with J gene TRBJ2-3, with TRBD2 matching 9 bases. The sample consisted of peripheral blood. CDR3 in amino acids: CASSSSGNPSTDTQYF. CDR3 bases: TGTGCCAGCAGTTCTAGCGGGAACCCTAGCACAGATACGCAGTATTTT.